Each of the 29 T cell receptor beta chains below was sequenced from the same sample in a study of T cell responses to AZD1222 COVID-19 vaccine. This table comes from immunoSEQ multiplex PCR, and its TCRdb copy is limited to in-frame clones, with some not included. This repertoire shows about 76,000 clones, approximately 87% found once; its top ten account for around 5.1%. Material: peripheral blood, obtained on day 0 of MenACWY control vaccination. The source is an adult in good health.

The V and J genes are TRBV24-1 and TRBJ1-2, with 7 bases aligning to TRBD1. This CDR3 comprises 15 residues. V shed 3 bases and J 7 bases; nucleotides not matched to a gene: 10. CDR1 is KGHDR, CDR2 SFDVKD, per germline. Here the CDR3 reads CATSDPTGQSLGYTF. Here the CDR3 DNA reads TGTGCCACCAGTGATCCAACGGGACAGAGCCTTGGCTACACCTTC.

This clone has only one observation. This chain uses TRBV19 with TRBJ2-7; TRBD2 matches 8 bases. Unmatched junction bases numbered 12, after V lost 8 bases and J lost 6 bases. The CDR3 runs 14 residues. Germline CDR1 reads LNHDA; CDR2 reads SQIVND (reference sequence). CDR3 amino acids: CASCQEAGAGEQYF. Written as DNA, the CDR3 is TGTGCCAGTTGCCAAGAAGCGGGAGCTGGCGAGCAGTACTTC.

V is TRBV7-2 and J is TRBJ1-5; unclear D gene. V was shortened by 5 bases and J by 4 bases, with 15 bases between the two germline ends. The CDR3 consists of 15 residues. Looked up from germline, CDR1 is SGHTA and CDR2 is FQGNSA. The CDR3: CASSPPGSRNQPQHF. The CDR3, as DNA: TGTGCCAGCAGCCCCCCGGGGTCTCGAAATCAGCCCCAGCATTTT. Full variable domain (remainder filled in from reference TRBV7-2 and TRBJ1-5): GAGVSQSPSNKVTEKGKDVELRCDPISGHTALYWYRQSLGQGLEFLIYFQGNSAPDKSGLPSDRFSAERTGGSVSTLTIQRTQQEDSAVYLCASSPPGSRNQPQHFGDGTRLSIL.

The chain has TRBV6-4 and TRBJ2-2; 7 nucleotides line up with TRBD2. Germline CDR1 and CDR2: MRHNA and SNTAGT. This CDR3 has 17 amino acids. V lost 4 bases and J lost 8; bases outside the gene matches: 16. The CDR3 DNA reads as TGTGCCAGCAGTGCCTCGGATCGAATCCGGGAGGCAGGGGAGCTGTTTTTT. Its translation is CASSASDRIREAGELFF.

This rearrangement joins TRBV7-9 to TRBJ2-2; 12 positions agree with TRBD2. The CDR3 consists of 18 residues. Trimming cost V 5 bases and J 5 bases; bases outside gene matches: 12. Germline loops: CDR1 SEHNR, CDR2 FQNEAQ (reference sequence). The DNA for the CDR3 is TGTGCCAGCAGCCCGATCCTCTCCGGGACTAGCGGGACCGGGGAGCTGTTTTTT. Translated, it gives CASSPILSGTSGTGELFF.

V usage is TRBV18 and J usage is TRBJ1-4; 8 nucleotides line up with TRBD1. The CDR3 sequence is 18 residues long. With 1 base clipped from V and 1 base from J, the junction kept 8 bases outside the gene matches. The germline gives CDR1 KGHSH, CDR2 LQKENI. As DNA, the CDR3 is TGTGCCAGCTCACCACAACACGGACAGGGAGTAACTAATGAAAAACTGTTTTTT. Its translation: CASSPQHGQGVTNEKLFF.

The rearrangement uses TRBV28 and TRBJ1-5; TRBD1 agrees at 7 bases. Germline CDR1 is MDHEN and CDR2 is SYDVKM. This CDR3 contains 19 residues. The J segment lost 0 bases and the V segment lost 4 bases, leaving 15 bases of the junction unmatched. CDR3 nucleotide sequence: TGTGCCAGCAGTTCTGACGGCAGGACAGGCCGGTATAGCAATCAGCCCCAGCATTTT. Its protein is CASSSDGRTGRYSNQPQHF.

This clone was recorded only once. The rearrangement uses TRBV11-2 and TRBJ2-1; D is undetermined. V lost 7 bases and J lost 8, with 12 bases in between. Germline V lookup: CDR1 SGHAT, CDR2 FQNNGV. The CDR3 extends over 12 amino acids. CDR3 sequence: CASNQMSDEQFF. In DNA, the CDR3 is TGTGCCAGCAACCAGATGTCGGATGAGCAGTTCTTC.

The V call is TRBV23-1, the J call TRBJ2-2; 8 nucleotides agree with TRBD1. TRBV23-1 carries the ORF label, with uncertain function. CDR3 size: 18 residues. J gave up 13 bases and V 4 bases, and 23 bases lay outside the gene matches. CDR3 sequence: CASSPTRCPDRGVRVLFF. In DNA form, the CDR3 reads TGCGCCAGCAGTCCCACACGTTGCCCCGACAGGGGAGTAAGGGTGCTGTTTTTT.

This chain uses TRBV19 with TRBJ1-3, with TRBD1 as a possible D gene (5 bases). Trimming stripped 6 bases from V and 1 base from J, with 16 bases between. This CDR3 spans 16 amino acids. The germline V gene has CDR1 LNHDA and CDR2 SQIVND (reference sequence). The CDR3 DNA is TGTGCCAGTAGCCCCCCGGGACGGTTATCTGGAAACACCATATATTTT. Translating gives CASSPPGRLSGNTIYF.

By share of the sample, this clone is medium-sized (0.01 to 0.1%). The gene calls are TRBV27 and TRBJ1-2, with D perhaps TRBD1 (6 bases). Trimming pared 3 bases from V and 8 bases from J, leaving 13 bases between. The CDR3 runs to 13 residues. The V gene's germline CDR1 is MNHEY and CDR2 SMNVEV (reference sequence). Here the CDR3 DNA reads TGTGCCAGCAGTTTGGGTACAGGGTACGGCTACACCTTC. Its protein is CASSLGTGYGYTF.

This chain links TRBV7-8 with TRBJ2-7, with 11 bases identical to TRBD2. The junction had 8 bases not matched to a gene; V was cut back by 4 bases and J by 6 bases. Germline V CDR1 and CDR2: SGHVS, FQNEAQ. CDR3 length: 15 residues. This CDR3 is CASSWTGTSGSEQYF. In DNA, the CDR3 is TGTGCCAGCAGCTGGACCGGGACTAGCGGAAGCGAGCAGTACTTC.

The chain joins TRBV27 to TRBJ2-1; D is undetermined. Trimming removed 0 bases at V and 2 bases at J, with 14 bases between. CDR3 size: 17 residues. Germline CDR1 and CDR2: MNHEY and SMNVEV (reference sequence). The CDR3 nucleotides read TGTGCCAGCAGTTTATCGGCCAGCGCGTTGGCCTACAATGAGCAGTTCTTC. Translation: CASSLSASALAYNEQFF.

V gene TRBV12-3 or TRBV12-4 combines with J gene TRBJ1-6; D not certain. This CDR3 has 13 residues. Trimming removed 5 bases from V and 5 bases from J, with 7 bases in between. CDR3 nucleotides: TGTGCCAGCAGTCTAGTGGATAATTCACCCCTCCACTTT. This translates into CASSLVDNSPLHF.

The V call is TRBV29-1, the J call TRBJ2-3; D unresolved. Germline assignment: CDR1 SQVTM and CDR2 ANQGSEA. CDR3 size: 10 residues. The V end lost 4 bases, the J end lost 4 bases, and 3 bases lay between the germline ends. The CDR3 DNA follows: TGCAGCGTTGGTTCAGATACGCAGTATTTT. This encodes CSVGSDTQYF.

This sequence joins TRBV5-6 and TRBJ1-3, with D uncertain. Trimming shortened V by 3 bases and J by 8 bases, and 12 bases separated the two germline ends. The germline V gene has CDR1 SGHDT and CDR2 YYEEEE. The length of the CDR3 is 13 residues. CDR3 loop: CASSWEGWDTIYF. CDR3 coding DNA: TGTGCCAGCAGCTGGGAGGGTTGGGACACCATATATTTT.

The rearrangement links TRBV9 to TRBJ1-1; no definite D call. The V end was cut by 0 bases, the J end by 4 bases, with 7 bases between. CDR1 and CDR2 (germline): SGDLS, YYNGEE. The CDR3 contains 13 residues. As DNA, the CDR3 is TGTGCCAGCAGCGTAGCTGAGGTCACTGAAGCTTTCTTT. This encodes CASSVAEVTEAFF.

This sequence joins TRBV28 and TRBJ1-1; TRBD1 might be the D (5 bases). The CDR3 is 12 residues long. V lost 7 bases, J lost 3 bases, and 9 bases lay in between. Germline loops: CDR1 MDHEN, CDR2 SYDVKM. The CDR3 loop is CASTDRYTEAFF. CDR3 DNA: TGTGCCAGCACCGACAGATACACTGAAGCTTTCTTT.

The V gene is TRBV5-5, the J gene TRBJ1-1; D unclear. The CDR3 loop spans 13 amino acids. The germline CDR1 and CDR2 sequences are SGHKS and YYEKEE (reference sequence). V was trimmed by 2 bases and J by 1 base, leaving 6 bases between them. This CDR3 reads CASSFRWNTEAFF. The CDR3, as DNA: TGTGCCAGCAGCTTCAGGTGGAACACTGAAGCTTTCTTT.

This sequence joins TRBV3-1 (or the pseudogene TRBV3-2) and TRBJ2-5; D is ambiguous. Germline assignment: CDR1 LGHDT and CDR2 YNNKEL (reference sequence). V dropped 1 base and J dropped 4 bases, with 10 bases sitting between them. The CDR3 runs to 14 residues. The CDR3 nucleotides are TGTGCCAGCAGCCAAGTAGGAGTCAGAGAGACCCAGTACTTC. It translates to CASSQVGVRETQYF.

The chain carries TRBV18 and TRBJ2-7; 8 bases line up with TRBD1. The CDR3 consists of 13 residues. Unmatched junction bases numbered 3, after V lost 3 bases and J lost 5 bases. The germline CDR1 and CDR2 sequences are KGHSH and LQKENI. The CDR3 nucleotides read TGTGCCAGCTCACCTCAGGGGGCTCACGAGCAGTACTTC. Amino acids: CASSPQGAHEQYF.

The chain links TRBV4-3 to TRBJ2-7; D not resolved. Germline lookup yields CDR1 LGHNA and CDR2 YSLEER. The V end was cut by 0 bases, the J end by 4 bases, with 10 bases between. The CDR3 spans 14 residues. CDR3 in DNA: TGCGCCAGCAGCCAAGATCTGTGGGATTACGAGCAGTACTTC. Its translation: CASSQDLWDYEQYF.

This chain connects TRBV7-8 to TRBJ2-7; D is uncertain. The CDR3 covers 14 residues. V lost 4 bases, J lost 2 bases, and 12 bases lay in between. Germline values: CDR1 SGHVS, CDR2 FQNEAQ. This CDR3 reads CASSWGTATYEQYF. CDR3 nucleotide sequence: TGTGCCAGCAGCTGGGGAACAGCAACCTACGAGCAGTACTTC. Full variable domain (remainder filled in from reference TRBV7-8 and TRBJ2-7): GAGVSQSPRYKVAKRGQDVALRCDPISGHVSLFWYQQALGQGPEFLTYFQNEAQLDKSGLPSDRFFAERPEGSVSTLKIQRTQQEDSAVYLCASSWGTATYEQYFGPGTRLTVT.

The chain couples TRBV7-9 to TRBJ2-2, with a weak D call TRBD1 (6 bases). Germline V gene data show CDR1 as SEHNR and CDR2 as FQNEAQ (reference sequence). Trimming took 8 bases from V and 3 from J, leaving 13 bases between them. This CDR3 region has 14 residues. The CDR3 sequence is CASLLDSYTGELFF. The CDR3 DNA reads TGTGCCAGCTTACTGGACAGTTACACCGGGGAGCTGTTTTTT.

This clone has just one count. The V and J genes are TRBV28 and TRBJ2-7; D tentatively fits TRBD1 or TRBD2 (5 bases each). Germline assignment: CDR1 MDHEN and CDR2 SYDVKM. CDR3 size: 13 residues. The V gene lost 6 bases and the J gene lost 4 bases, with 13 bases spanning the gap. CDR3 residues: CASSSGASYEQYF. The DNA for the CDR3 is TGTGCCAGCAGCTCCGGGGCCTCTTACGAGCAGTACTTC. The complete variable domain, with remaining parts taken from reference TRBV28 and TRBJ2-7, reads DVKVTQSSRYLVKRTGEKVFLECVQDMDHENMFWYRQDPGLGLRLIYFSYDVKMKEKGDIPEGYSVSREKKERFSLILESASTNQTSMYLCASSSGASYEQYFGPGTRLTVT.

This chain links TRBV10-3 with TRBJ2-4; D is undetermined. The germline CDR1 and CDR2 sequences are ENHRY and SYGVKD. Between the trimmed V and J ends, which lost 4 bases and 0 bases, there was a span of 4 bases. The CDR3 sequence is 13 residues long. CDR3 sequence: CAISGRAKNIQYF. CDR3 nucleotides: TGTGCCATCAGTGGGAGAGCCAAAAACATTCAGTACTTC.

The gene calls are TRBV28 and TRBJ1-5; D is possibly TRBD1 (6 bases). Between the trimmed V and J ends, which lost 6 bases and 5 bases, there was a span of 17 bases. This CDR3 comprises 15 residues. Germline-derived CDR1 and CDR2 are MDHEN and SYDVKM. CDR3 in amino acids: CASRPTGIDYQPQHF. DNA for the CDR3: TGTGCCAGCAGGCCAACAGGGATAGATTATCAGCCCCAGCATTTT.

The chain is built from TRBV7-2 and TRBJ2-1; 9 positions match TRBD1. Germline loops: CDR1 SGHTA, CDR2 FQGNSA. V gave up 5 bases and J gave up 3 bases; unmatched junction bases: 14. The length of the CDR3 is 18 residues. The CDR3 region has the DNA TGTGCCAGCAGCCCCATCTTACTGACAGGGGGATACTACAATGAGCAGTTCTTC. This encodes CASSPILLTGGYYNEQFF.

The rearrangement links TRBV11-3 to TRBJ2-1; 7 bases are a match to TRBD2. Germline CDR1 is SGHNT and CDR2 is YENEEA. The ends lost 5 bases at V and 7 bases at J; junction bases unmatched: 8. The CDR3 is 14 amino acids. The CDR3 here is CASSRGGSGNEQFF. CDR3 coding DNA: TGTGCCAGCAGCCGGGGAGGGAGCGGGAATGAGCAGTTCTTC.